This is a list of T cell receptor beta chains from one sample in a study of blood T cell repertoires in COVID-19. Sequenced by immunoSEQ multiplex PCR; TCRdb stores in-frame clones only, minus some. This sample yields more than 85,000 clones, of which 65% to 90% are seen a single time; more than 4% belongs to the top ten. The sequencing sample was made of peripheral blood. The receptors originated from a man aged 45 to 65 with acute or convalescent COVID-19. The CDR3 runs from the conserved cysteine through the conserved F or W. Each record gives: V gene, D gene, J gene, clone size, CDR3 DNA, CDR3 protein. D genes are given only for firm matches. Some rows have no size entry. The others give once, few or many, or a class for an expanded clone.

>TRBV27|TRBD2|TRBJ2-1|NA
TGTGCCAGCAGTGTAAACTCGGGACTAGCGGGGGCCTACAATGAGCAGTTCTTC
CASSVNSGLAGAYNEQFF
>TRBV5-1|NA|TRBJ2-7|NA
TGCGCCAGCACCGATTCGCCCGGCGGGACCTCCTACGAGCAGTACTTC
CASTDSPGGTSYEQYF
>TRBV5-1|TRBD1|TRBJ1-4|NA
TGCGCCAGCAGCTTGGGCTTCCGGGACAGCCGGAGTAATGAAAAACTGTTTTTT
CASSLGFRDSRSNEKLFF
>TRBV6-1|TRBD1|TRBJ1-2|NA
TGTGCCAGCAGTGAAGCCACCGGGACAGGGCACGGCTACACCTTC
CASSEATGTGHGYTF
>TRBV20-1|TRBD2|TRBJ2-7|NA
TGCAGTGCTAGTACTAGCGGGAGATTCTACGAGCAGTACTTC
CSASTSGRFYEQYF
>TRBV12-3/TRBV12-4|TRBD1|TRBJ1-2|NA
TGTGCCAGCAGTATCGGACAGGTTGATGGCTACACCTTC
CASSIGQVDGYTF
>TRBV19|TRBD1|TRBJ2-7|few
TGTGCCAGTAGTATGTATAGGGGGCCCTACGAGCAGTACTTC
CASSMYRGPYEQYF
>TRBV6-5|TRBD2|TRBJ2-3|NA
TGTGCCAGCAGGACTAGCGGGTCAACAGATACGCAGTATTTT
CASRTSGSTDTQYF
>TRBV6-5|TRBD2|TRBJ2-2|NA
TGTGCCAGCAGTTACTCTGGACTAGAAAACGGGGAGCTGTTTTTT
CASSYSGLENGELFF
>TRBV9|NA|TRBJ1-5|NA
TGTGCCAGCAGCGTAGGGGAGGGACAGCCCCAGCATTTT
CASSVGEGQPQHF
>TRBV9|NA|TRBJ1-6|NA
TGTGCCAGCAGCGTAGGACAGGCCTATAATTCACCCCTCCACTTT
CASSVGQAYNSPLHF
>TRBV7-9|NA|TRBJ2-2|NA
TGTGCCAGCAGCTTAGCAACAGAATCCGGGGAGCTGTTTTTT
CASSLATESGELFF
>TRBV19|TRBD1|TRBJ2-7|once
TGTGCCAGTAGTATTGCAGGGGGCACGGACGAGCAGTACTTC
CASSIAGGTDEQYF
>TRBV5-1|TRBD2|TRBJ2-5|once
TGCGCCAGCAGCTCCTTGGCGGGACTAGCTAGAGAGACCCAGTACTTC
CASSSLAGLARETQYF
>TRBV11-1|TRBD2|TRBJ2-5|NA
TGTGCCAGCAGTGGGGGGGCCCAGTACTTC
CASSGGAQYF
>TRBV7-2|NA|TRBJ1-5|NA
TGTGCCAGCAGCTTAATGCGGGATAGCAATCAGCCCCAGCATTTT
CASSLMRDSNQPQHF
>TRBV18|TRBD1|TRBJ2-7|NA
TGTGCCAGCTCACGTTCGACAGGGGAACAATACGAGCAGTACTTC
CASSRSTGEQYEQYF
>TRBV3-1/TRBV3-2|NA|TRBJ1-1|NA
TGTGCCAGCAGCCAAGAGCGCGGGCGTGCGCCTGAAGCTTTCTTT
CASSQERGRAPEAFF
>TRBV12-3/TRBV12-4|TRBD1|TRBJ1-1|NA
TGTGCCAGCACCACAGGGGTTTTAACTGAAGCTTTCTTT
CASTTGVLTEAFF
>TRBV6-5|NA|TRBJ1-2|NA
TGTGCCAGCATCGCCCGCGCTAACTATGGCTACACCTTC
CASIARANYGYTF
>TRBV5-6|TRBD2|TRBJ2-3|once
TGTGCCAGCAGTTTACTACTAGCGGGAGCGACAGATACGCAGTATTTT
CASSLLLAGATDTQYF
>TRBV9|TRBD1|TRBJ1-2|NA
TGTGCCAGCAGCCCAACGACAGGGAACTATGGCTACACCTTC
CASSPTTGNYGYTF
>TRBV6-2/TRBV6-3|TRBD2|TRBJ2-7|NA
TGTGCCAGCAGTTACTTCTCGGCGGGAGACGAGCAGTACTTC
CASSYFSAGDEQYF
>TRBV18|NA|TRBJ1-3|NA
TGTGCCAGCTCACCACCGTCGGGATCTTCTGGAAACACCATATATTTT
CASSPPSGSSGNTIYF
>TRBV15|NA|TRBJ2-1|NA
TGTGCCACCAGCAGAGGCGGGTCTAGCCCGTACAATGAGCAGTTCTTC
CATSRGGSSPYNEQFF
>TRBV25-1|NA|TRBJ1-2|NA
TGTGCCAGCAGTTTTGGGGGGGCAAACTATGGCTACACCTTC
CASSFGGANYGYTF
>TRBV30|TRBD1|TRBJ1-5|few
TGTGCCTGGAGTGTGGGCACAGGGGAAGGCAATCAGCCCCAGCATTTT
CAWSVGTGEGNQPQHF
>TRBV9|NA|TRBJ2-2|few
TGTGCCAGCAGCGTAGGAGGAGCTTTCAACACCGGGGAGCTGTTTTTT
CASSVGGAFNTGELFF
>TRBV5-4|TRBD2|TRBJ2-1|NA
TGTGCCAGCAGCAACCCCGGGACTAGCGGCCTCAATGAGCAGTTCTTC
CASSNPGTSGLNEQFF
>TRBV5-1|NA|TRBJ2-7|NA
TGCGCCAGCAGCAATATTGGCGCAGCCGGGGAGCAGTACTTC
CASSNIGAAGEQYF
>TRBV30|NA|TRBJ1-4|NA
TGTGCCCAGGCCTTACCTAATGAAAAACTGTTTTTT
CAQALPNEKLFF
>TRBV10-3|NA|TRBJ1-5|NA
TGTGCCACCCAGGGCTCCGGAAATCAGCCCCAGCATTTT
CATQGSGNQPQHF
>TRBV5-1|TRBD1|TRBJ1-1|NA
TGCGCCAGCAGCTTGTGGTCAGGGGGTCAACCTTGGGAAGCTTTCTTT
CASSLWSGGQPWEAFF
>TRBV7-9|NA|TRBJ2-5|NA
TGTGCCAGCAGCTTGGTTGACAGTCAAGAGACCCAGTACTTC
CASSLVDSQETQYF
>TRBV9|TRBD1|TRBJ1-4|NA
TGTGCCAGCAGCGTATGGGACAGGCCTGAAAAACTGTTTTTT
CASSVWDRPEKLFF
>TRBV7-3|NA|TRBJ2-5|NA
TGTGCCAGCAGCTTAACATCTAGCCAAGAGACCCAGTACTTC
CASSLTSSQETQYF
>TRBV27|NA|TRBJ1-1|NA
TGTGCCAGCAGGACCGGGACGACACTAGCGAACACTGAAGCTTTCTTT
CASRTGTTLANTEAFF
>TRBV5-6|NA|TRBJ2-5|once
TGTGCCAGCAGCTTGGGCAGGGTGAAAGAGACCCAGTACTTC
CASSLGRVKETQYF
>TRBV7-9|TRBD2|TRBJ2-3|NA
TGTGCCAGCAGCCCCCTGGCGGGGGGGGCAGCCGATACGCAGTATTTT
CASSPLAGGAADTQYF
>TRBV7-2|TRBD2|TRBJ2-5|NA
TGTGCCAGCAGCTTAGTAGGAAGTTCTAGCGGTCTAGGGGCCCAGTACTTC
CASSLVGSSSGLGAQYF
>TRBV19|TRBD1|TRBJ1-2|few
TGTGCCAGTAGTATGGGGGACAGGGGCGCAAACTATGGCTACACCTTC
CASSMGDRGANYGYTF
>TRBV6-2/TRBV6-3|NA|TRBJ2-1|NA
TGTGCCAGCAGTCCCCCTATTTCCGGGAGAAACAATGAGCAGTTCTTC
CASSPPISGRNNEQFF
>TRBV27|TRBD1|TRBJ1-1|NA
TGTGCCAGCAGGCGGACAGGTCGGTCGGACACTGAAGCTTTCTTT
CASRRTGRSDTEAFF
>TRBV6-5|NA|TRBJ1-1|NA
TGTGCCAGCAGTTACTCGTACCGATTGAGCACTGAAGCTTTCTTT
CASSYSYRLSTEAFF
>TRBV7-9|TRBD1|TRBJ2-7|NA
TGTGCCAGCAGGGGACAGGGTTACGAGCAGTACTTC
CASRGQGYEQYF
>TRBV28|NA|TRBJ1-6|NA
TGTGCCAGCAGTTTGGTTGGAGGAGTAGGTTCACCCCTCCACTTT
CASSLVGGVGSPLHF
>TRBV28|TRBD2|TRBJ2-1|NA
TGTGCCAGCAGCCACCCCCCGACTAGCGGGAATGGTAGGAATGAGCAGTTCTTC
CASSHPPTSGNGRNEQFF
>TRBV18|NA|TRBJ2-3|few
TGTGCCAGCCGAGCCCGAGATACGCAGTATTTT
CASRARDTQYF
>TRBV2|TRBD2|TRBJ2-3|NA
TGTGGGGGACTAGCGGGCATGCGAGGAGGCACAGATACGCAGTATTTT
CGGLAGMRGGTDTQYF